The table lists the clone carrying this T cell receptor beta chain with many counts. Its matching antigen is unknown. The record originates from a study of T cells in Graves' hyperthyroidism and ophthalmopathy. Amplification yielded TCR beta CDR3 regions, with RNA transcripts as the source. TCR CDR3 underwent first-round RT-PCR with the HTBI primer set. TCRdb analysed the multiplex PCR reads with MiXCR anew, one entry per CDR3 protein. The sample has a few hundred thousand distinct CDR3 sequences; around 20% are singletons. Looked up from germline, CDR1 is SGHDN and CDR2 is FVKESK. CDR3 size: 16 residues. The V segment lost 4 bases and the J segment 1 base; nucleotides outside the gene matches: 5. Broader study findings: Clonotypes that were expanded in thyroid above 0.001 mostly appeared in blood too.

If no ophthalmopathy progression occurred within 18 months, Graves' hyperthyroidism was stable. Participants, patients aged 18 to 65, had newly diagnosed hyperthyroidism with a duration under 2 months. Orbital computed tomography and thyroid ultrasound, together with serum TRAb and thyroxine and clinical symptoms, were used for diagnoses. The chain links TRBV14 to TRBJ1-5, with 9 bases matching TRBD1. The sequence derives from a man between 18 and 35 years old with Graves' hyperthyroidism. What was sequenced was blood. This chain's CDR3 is CASSRRQGVSNQPQHF. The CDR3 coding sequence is TGTGCCAGCAGCCGACGACAGGGGGTGAGCAATCAGCCCCAGCATTTT.